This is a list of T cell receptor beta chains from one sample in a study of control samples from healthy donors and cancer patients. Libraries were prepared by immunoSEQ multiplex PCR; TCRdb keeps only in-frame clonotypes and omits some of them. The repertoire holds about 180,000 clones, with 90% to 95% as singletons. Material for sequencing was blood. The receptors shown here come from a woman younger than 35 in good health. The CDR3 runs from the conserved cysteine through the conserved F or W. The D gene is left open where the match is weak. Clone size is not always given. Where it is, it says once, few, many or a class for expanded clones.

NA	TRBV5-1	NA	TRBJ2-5	TGCGCCAGCAGCTTAGATCGGGTAGAGACCCAGTACTTC	CASSLDRVETQYF
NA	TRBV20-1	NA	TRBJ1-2	TGCAGTGTTGTGGGGGCGGGTGGCTACACCTTC	CSVVGAGGYTF
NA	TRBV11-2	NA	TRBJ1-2	TGTGCCAGCAGCTTGGGCTGGGGGGGCTACACCTTC	CASSLGWGGYTF
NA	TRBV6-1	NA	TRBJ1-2	TGTGCCAGCAGTGAACAACAGGTTCTTTATGGCTACACCTTC	CASSEQQVLYGYTF
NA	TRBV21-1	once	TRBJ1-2	TGTGCCAGCAGCGCTCACTCCGGGACAGGGTCTTATGGCTACACCTTC	CASSAHSGTGSYGYTF
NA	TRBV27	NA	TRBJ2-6	TGTGCCAGCAAGAATGGGGGCGCTGGGGCCAACGTCCTGACTTTC	CASKNGGAGANVLTF
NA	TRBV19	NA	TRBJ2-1	TGTGCCAGTAGGGACGACCGGGGGAGCTCCTACAATGAGCAGTTCTTC	CASRDDRGSSYNEQFF
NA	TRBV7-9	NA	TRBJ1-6	TGTGCCAGCAGCTTACAGTTTAATTCACCCCTCCACTTT	CASSLQFNSPLHF
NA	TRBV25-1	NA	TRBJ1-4	TGTGCCAGCAGTGACACGGGCGGGGTGGAAAAACTGTTTTTT	CASSDTGGVEKLFF
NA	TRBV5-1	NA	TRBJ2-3	TGCGCCAGCAGGCCGGTTACATCAGATACGCAGTATTTT	CASRPVTSDTQYF
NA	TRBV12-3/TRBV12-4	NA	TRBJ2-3	TGTGCCACCACGAGGACGGATACGCAGTATTTT	CATTRTDTQYF
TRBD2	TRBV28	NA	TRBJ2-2	TGTGCCAGCAGTTGGAAGGGGCTAGCGGGTATAAACACCGGGGAGCTGTTTTTT	CASSWKGLAGINTGELFF
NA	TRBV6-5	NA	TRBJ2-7	TGTGCCAGCAGTTACTCCTTGGCCTACGAGCAGTACTTC	CASSYSLAYEQYF
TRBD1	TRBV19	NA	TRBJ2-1	TGTGCCAGTAGTATAAGGACAGGGGAATATGAGCAGTTCTTC	CASSIRTGEYEQFF
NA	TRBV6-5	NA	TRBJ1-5	TGTGCCAGCAGTTACCGAGAAACAGATCAGCCCCAGCATTTT	CASSYRETDQPQHF
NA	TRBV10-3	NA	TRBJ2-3	TGTGCCATCAGCGATTTGAGCGCTCTCGAATCTTGGACGCAGTATTTT	CAISDLSALESWTQYF
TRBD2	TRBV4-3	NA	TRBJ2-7	TGCGCCAGCAGCCAAGATCTGGCCAGCGGGAGCCCCGAGCAGTACTTC	CASSQDLASGSPEQYF
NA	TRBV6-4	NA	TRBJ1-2	TGTGCCAGCAGGGGTCCTTGGATCTATGGCTACACCTTC	CASRGPWIYGYTF
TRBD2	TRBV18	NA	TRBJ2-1	TGTGCCAGCTCACCACGGGGACTAGCGGGGAAGCAGTTCTTC	CASSPRGLAGKQFF
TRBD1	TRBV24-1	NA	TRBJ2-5	TGTGCCACCAGTCCTGGAAGACAGGGGAAAGAGACCCAGTACTTC	CATSPGRQGKETQYF
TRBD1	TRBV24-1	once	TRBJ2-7	TGTGCCACCAGTGATCCCGGGACAGGGGGGGAGCAGTACTTC	CATSDPGTGGEQYF
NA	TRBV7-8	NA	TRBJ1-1	TGTGCCAGCAGCCTCCACACTGAAGCTTTCTTT	CASSLHTEAFF
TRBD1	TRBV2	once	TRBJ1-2	TGTGCCAGCTTCCTTCCCAGGGGGGACAGGGGGGACTATGGCTACACCTTC	CASFLPRGDRGDYGYTF
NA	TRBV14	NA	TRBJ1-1	TGTGCCAGCAGCCAATTGGGGCCCACTGAAGCTTTCTTT	CASSQLGPTEAFF
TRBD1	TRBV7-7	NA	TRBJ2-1	TGTGCTAGCAGCTGGAGACAGGGACCAAGGAATGAGCAGTTCTTC	CASSWRQGPRNEQFF
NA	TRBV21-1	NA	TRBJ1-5	TGTGCCAGCAGCAAAAGAAGACGCCAGCCCCAGCATTTT	CASSKRRRQPQHF
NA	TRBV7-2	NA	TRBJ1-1	TGTGCCAGCAGCTTCGGGGCTTACACTGAAGCTTTCTTT	CASSFGAYTEAFF
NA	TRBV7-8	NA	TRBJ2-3	TGTGCCAGCAGTTCCAGGGTGGGCACAGATACGCAGTATTTT	CASSSRVGTDTQYF
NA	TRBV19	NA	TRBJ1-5	TGTGCCAGTAGTCCTAGGACAGCCTTGAATCAGCCCCAGCATTTT	CASSPRTALNQPQHF
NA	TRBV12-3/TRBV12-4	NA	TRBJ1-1	TGTGCCAGCTCTCTGAGGGCAGGTTCTGAAGCTTTCTTT	CASSLRAGSEAFF
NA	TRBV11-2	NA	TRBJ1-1	TGTGCCAGCAGCTACCCCCCCCTTGAAGCTTTCTTT	CASSYPPLEAFF
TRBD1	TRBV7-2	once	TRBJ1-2	TGTGCCAGCAGCTCACAGGGGTGGAGAGGCTACACCTTC	CASSSQGWRGYTF
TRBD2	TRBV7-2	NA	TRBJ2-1	TGTGCCAGCAGTTTACTAGCGTCGTACAATGAGCAGTTCTTC	CASSLLASYNEQFF
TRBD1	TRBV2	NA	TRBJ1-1	TGTGCCAGCATCGGACAGGGAAGTTTAGGCACTGAAGCTTTCTTT	CASIGQGSLGTEAFF
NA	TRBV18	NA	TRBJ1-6	TGTGCCAGCTCATCAGAGCGCAATTCACCCCTCCACTTT	CASSSERNSPLHF
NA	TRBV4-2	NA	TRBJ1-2	TGTGCCAGCAGCCAAGGCTCAGGAGGCGGCTATGGCTACACCTTC	CASSQGSGGGYGYTF
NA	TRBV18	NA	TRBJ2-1	TGTGCCAGCTCACCACAGGGGGTTTACAATGAGCAGTTCTTC	CASSPQGVYNEQFF
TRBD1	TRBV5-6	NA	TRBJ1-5	TGTGCCAGCAGCGTACAGACAGGGAATCAGCCCCAGCATTTT	CASSVQTGNQPQHF
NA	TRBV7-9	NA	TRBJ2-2	TGTGCCAGCAGCGTGCTCGGGGGCGTCGGGGAGCTGTTTTTT	CASSVLGGVGELFF
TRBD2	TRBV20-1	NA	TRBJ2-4	TGCAGTGCTAGTTATAGCGGGAGGGTGGTGGACATTCAGTACTTC	CSASYSGRVVDIQYF
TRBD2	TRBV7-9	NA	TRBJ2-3	TGTGCCAGCAGCTTAGCGGGGCCGACTAGCGGGTACACAGATACGCAGTATTTT	CASSLAGPTSGYTDTQYF
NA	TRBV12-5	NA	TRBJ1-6	TGTGCTAGTGGTTTACAGGGCGGTTCACCCCTCCACTTT	CASGLQGGSPLHF
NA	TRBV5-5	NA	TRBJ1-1	TGTGCCAGCGGTAAGACAGGCTCGAACACTGAAGCTTTCTTT	CASGKTGSNTEAFF
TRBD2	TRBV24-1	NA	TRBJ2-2	TGTGCCACCAGTGACCTACTAGCGGGAGGGGAGCTGTTTTTT	CATSDLLAGGELFF
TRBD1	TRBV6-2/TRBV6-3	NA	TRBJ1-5	TGTGCCAGCAGTTCCGCAGGGGGGCTCGAGGGGCAGCCCCAGCATTTT	CASSSAGGLEGQPQHF
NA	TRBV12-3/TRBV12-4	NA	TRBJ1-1	TGTGCCAGCAGTGTACAGGAGAACACTGAAGCTTTCTTT	CASSVQENTEAFF
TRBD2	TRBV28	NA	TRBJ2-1	TGTGCCAGCAGTTCCCCTAGCGGGGGAAAGATGCAGTTCTTC	CASSSPSGGKMQFF
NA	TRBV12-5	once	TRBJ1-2	TGTGCTAGTGGTTTGGTGACAGGTTCTCCTAACTATGGCTACACCTTC	CASGLVTGSPNYGYTF
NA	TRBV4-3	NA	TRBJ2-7	TGCGCCAGCAGCCAAGCCCCATCCTACGAGCAGTACTTC	CASSQAPSYEQYF
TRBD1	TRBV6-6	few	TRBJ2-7	TGTGCCAGCAGTTATCCGGGACAGGGCTCCTACGAGCAGTACTTC	CASSYPGQGSYEQYF
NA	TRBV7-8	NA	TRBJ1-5	TGTGCCAGCAGCCTAACGCGACTCCAAATGAGAAATCAGCCCCAGCATTTT	CASSLTRLQMRNQPQHF
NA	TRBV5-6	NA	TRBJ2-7	TGTGCCAGCAGCCCCTACCAGGGATACGAGCAGTACTTC	CASSPYQGYEQYF
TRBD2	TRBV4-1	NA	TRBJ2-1	TGCGCCAGCAGCCAAGTAGATCTGGGACTAGCGGGAGGCAATGAGCAGTTCTTC	CASSQVDLGLAGGNEQFF
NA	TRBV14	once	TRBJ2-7	TGTGCCAGCAGCCACCTCCCGGGACGGCCTCACCCCTACGAGCAGTACTTC	CASSHLPGRPHPYEQYF